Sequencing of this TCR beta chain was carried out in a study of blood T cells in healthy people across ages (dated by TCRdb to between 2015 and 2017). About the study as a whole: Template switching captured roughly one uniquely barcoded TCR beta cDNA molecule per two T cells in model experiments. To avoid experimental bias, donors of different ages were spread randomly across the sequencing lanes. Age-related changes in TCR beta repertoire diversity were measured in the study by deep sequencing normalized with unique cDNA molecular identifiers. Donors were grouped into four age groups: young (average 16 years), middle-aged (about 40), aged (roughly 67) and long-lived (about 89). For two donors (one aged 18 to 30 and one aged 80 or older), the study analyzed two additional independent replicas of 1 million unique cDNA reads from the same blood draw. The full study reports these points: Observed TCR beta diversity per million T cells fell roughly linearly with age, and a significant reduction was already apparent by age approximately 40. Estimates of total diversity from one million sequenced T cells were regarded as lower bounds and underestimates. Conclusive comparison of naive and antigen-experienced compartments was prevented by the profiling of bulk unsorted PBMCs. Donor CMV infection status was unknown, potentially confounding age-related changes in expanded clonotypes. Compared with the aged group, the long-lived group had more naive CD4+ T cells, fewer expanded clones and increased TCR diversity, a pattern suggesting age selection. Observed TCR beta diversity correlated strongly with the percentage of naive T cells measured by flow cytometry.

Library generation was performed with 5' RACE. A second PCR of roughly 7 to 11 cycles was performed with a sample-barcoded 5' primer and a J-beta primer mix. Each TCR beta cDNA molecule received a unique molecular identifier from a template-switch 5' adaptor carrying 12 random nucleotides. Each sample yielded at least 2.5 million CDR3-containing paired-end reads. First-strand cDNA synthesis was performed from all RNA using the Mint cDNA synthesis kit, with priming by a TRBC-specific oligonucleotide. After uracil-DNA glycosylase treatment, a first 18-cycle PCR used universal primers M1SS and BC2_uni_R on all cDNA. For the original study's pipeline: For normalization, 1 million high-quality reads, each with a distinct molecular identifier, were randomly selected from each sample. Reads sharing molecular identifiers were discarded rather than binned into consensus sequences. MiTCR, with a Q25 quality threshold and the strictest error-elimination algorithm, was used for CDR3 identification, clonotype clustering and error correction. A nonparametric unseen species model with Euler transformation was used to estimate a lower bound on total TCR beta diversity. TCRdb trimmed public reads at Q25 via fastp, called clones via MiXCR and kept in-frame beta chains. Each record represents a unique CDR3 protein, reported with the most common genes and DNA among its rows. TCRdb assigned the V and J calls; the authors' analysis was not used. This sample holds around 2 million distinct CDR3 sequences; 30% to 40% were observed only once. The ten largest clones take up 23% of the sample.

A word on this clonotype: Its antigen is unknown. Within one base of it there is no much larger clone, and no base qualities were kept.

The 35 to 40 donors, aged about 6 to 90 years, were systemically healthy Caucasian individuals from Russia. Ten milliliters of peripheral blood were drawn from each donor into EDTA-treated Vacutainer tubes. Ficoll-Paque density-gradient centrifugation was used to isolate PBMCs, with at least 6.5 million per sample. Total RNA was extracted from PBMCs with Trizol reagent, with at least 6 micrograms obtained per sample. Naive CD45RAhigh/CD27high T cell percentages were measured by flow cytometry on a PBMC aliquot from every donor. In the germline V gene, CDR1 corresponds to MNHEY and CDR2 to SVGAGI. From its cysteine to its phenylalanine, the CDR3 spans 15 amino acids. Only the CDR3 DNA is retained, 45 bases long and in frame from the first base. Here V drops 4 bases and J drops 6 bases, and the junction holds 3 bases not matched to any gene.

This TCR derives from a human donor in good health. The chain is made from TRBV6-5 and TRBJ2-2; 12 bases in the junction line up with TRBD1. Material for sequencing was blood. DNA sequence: TGTGCCAGCAGTTGGGGACAGGGGGCTCCCGGGGAGCTGTTTTTT. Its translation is CASSWGQGAPGELFF.